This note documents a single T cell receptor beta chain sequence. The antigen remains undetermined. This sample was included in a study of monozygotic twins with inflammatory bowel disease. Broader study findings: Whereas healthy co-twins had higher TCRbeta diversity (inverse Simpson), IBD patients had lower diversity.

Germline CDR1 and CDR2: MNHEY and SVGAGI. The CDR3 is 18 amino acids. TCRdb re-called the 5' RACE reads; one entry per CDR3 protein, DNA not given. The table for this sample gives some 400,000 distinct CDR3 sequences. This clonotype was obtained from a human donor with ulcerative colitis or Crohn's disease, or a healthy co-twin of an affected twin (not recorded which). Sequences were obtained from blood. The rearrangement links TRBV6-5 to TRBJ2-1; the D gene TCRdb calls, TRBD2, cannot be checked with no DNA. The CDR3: CASSLLTTSGGAYNEQFF.